These 2 T cell receptor beta chains originate from one sample sequenced in a study of T-cell reconstitution after alpha-beta-depleted transplantation in children. The TCRbeta library incorporated unique molecular identifiers. TCRdb called the PCR reads again in MiXCR, with one record for every CDR3 protein. The sample has some 600,000 distinct CDR3 sequences, about an eighth seen once. The sequencing here drew on PBMCs, mostly from graft donor cells, taken 360 days after TCRalphabeta/CD19-depleted stem cell transplant. These receptors all stem from a male patient under 18 who had a stem cell transplant for acute myeloid leukemia, so the T cells may come from the graft donor.

This chain uses TRBV7-9 with TRBJ2-7; 11 bases align to TRBD2. The length of the CDR3 is 17 residues. J gave up 2 bases and V 0 bases, and 6 bases lay outside the gene matches. Per germline, CDR1 SEHNR and CDR2 FQNEAQ (reference sequence). The CDR3 nucleotides read TGTGCCAGCAGCTTAGCCCGACTAGCGGGAAAGCCCTACGAGCAGTACTTC. Amino acid sequence: CASSLARLAGKPYEQYF.

The chain combines TRBV29-1 with TRBJ2-3; D unclear. Germline V CDR1 and CDR2: SQVTM, ANQGSEA. The CDR3 length is 13 residues. Trimming took off 5 bases at V and 3 bases at J, with 12 bases between the two ends. CDR3 sequence (DNA): TGCAGCGTTCCGGGCCCTTCGACAGATACGCAGTATTTT. As protein: CSVPGPSTDTQYF.